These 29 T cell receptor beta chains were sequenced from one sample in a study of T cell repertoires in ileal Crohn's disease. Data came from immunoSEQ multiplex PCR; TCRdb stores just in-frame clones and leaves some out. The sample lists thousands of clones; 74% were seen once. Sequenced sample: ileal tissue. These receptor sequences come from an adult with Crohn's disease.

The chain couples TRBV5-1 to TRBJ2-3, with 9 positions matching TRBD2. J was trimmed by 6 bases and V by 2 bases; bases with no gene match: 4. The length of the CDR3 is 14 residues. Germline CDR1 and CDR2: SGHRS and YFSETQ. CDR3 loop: CASSFGTSSDTQYF. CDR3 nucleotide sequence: TGCGCCAGCAGCTTCGGGACTAGCAGCGATACGCAGTATTTT.

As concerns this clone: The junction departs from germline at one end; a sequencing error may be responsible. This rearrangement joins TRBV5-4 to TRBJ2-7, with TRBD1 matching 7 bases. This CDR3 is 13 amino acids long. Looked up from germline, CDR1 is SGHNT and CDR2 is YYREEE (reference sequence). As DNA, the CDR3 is TGTGCCAGCAGCAGCGAAAGTCGGACAGGTCTATTCTTC. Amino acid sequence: CASSSESRTGLFF.

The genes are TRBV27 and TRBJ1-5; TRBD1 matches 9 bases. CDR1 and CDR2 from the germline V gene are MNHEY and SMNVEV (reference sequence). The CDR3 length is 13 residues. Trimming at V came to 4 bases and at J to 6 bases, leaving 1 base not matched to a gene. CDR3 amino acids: CASSWTGVQPQHF. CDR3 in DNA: TGTGCCAGCAGTTGGACAGGGGTTCAGCCCCAGCATTTT.

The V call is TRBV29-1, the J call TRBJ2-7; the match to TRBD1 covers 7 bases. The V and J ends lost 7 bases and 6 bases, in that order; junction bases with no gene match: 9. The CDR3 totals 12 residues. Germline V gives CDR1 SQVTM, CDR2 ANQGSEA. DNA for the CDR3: TGCAGCGGGGTTACAGGGGACGGCGAGCAGTACTTC. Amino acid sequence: CSGVTGDGEQYF.

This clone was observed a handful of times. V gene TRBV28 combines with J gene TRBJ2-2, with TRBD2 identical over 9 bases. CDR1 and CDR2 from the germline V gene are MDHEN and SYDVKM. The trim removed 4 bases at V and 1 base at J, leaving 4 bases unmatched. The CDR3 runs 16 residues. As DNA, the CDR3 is TGTGCCAGCAGTTCACCTAGCGGGGTGAACACCGGGGAGCTGTTTTTT. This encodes CASSSPSGVNTGELFF.

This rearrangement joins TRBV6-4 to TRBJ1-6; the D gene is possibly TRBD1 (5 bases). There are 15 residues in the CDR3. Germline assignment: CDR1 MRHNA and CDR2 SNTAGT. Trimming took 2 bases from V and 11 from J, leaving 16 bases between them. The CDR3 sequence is CASSDKGGDDPPLHF. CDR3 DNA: TGTGCCAGCAGTGACAAAGGAGGGGACGATCCACCCCTCCACTTT.

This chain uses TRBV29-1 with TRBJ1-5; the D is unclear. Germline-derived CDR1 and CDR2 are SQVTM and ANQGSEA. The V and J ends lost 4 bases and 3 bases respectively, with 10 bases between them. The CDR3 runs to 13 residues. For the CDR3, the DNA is TGCAGCGTTGCGCCCGGGTACAATCAGCCCCAGCATTTT. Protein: CSVAPGYNQPQHF.

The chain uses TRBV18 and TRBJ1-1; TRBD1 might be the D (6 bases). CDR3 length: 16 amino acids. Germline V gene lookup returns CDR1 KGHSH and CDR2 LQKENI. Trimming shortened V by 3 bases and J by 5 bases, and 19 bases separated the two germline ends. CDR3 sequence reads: CASSPPGGLRQTEAFF. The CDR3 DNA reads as TGTGCCAGCTCACCCCCCGGGGGGCTACGTCAAACTGAAGCTTTCTTT.

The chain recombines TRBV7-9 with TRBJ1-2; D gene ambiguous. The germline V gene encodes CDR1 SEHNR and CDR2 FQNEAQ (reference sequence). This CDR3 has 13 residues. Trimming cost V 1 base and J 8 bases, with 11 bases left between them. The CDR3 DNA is TGTGCCAGCAGCTTAGAACCCCGAGGGGGCTACACCTTC. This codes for CASSLEPRGGYTF.

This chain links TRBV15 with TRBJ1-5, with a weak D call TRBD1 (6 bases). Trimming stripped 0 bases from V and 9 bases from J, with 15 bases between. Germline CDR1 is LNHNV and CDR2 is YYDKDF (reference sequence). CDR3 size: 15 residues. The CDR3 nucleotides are TGTGCCACCAGCAGAGATCCCCCCTGGGGGCGGCCCCAGCATTTT. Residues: CATSRDPPWGRPQHF. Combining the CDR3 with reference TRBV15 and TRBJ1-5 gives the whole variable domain DAMVIQNPRYQVTQFGKPVTLSCSQTLNHNVMYWYQQKSSQAPKLLFHYYDKDFNNEADTPDNFQSRRPNTSFCFLDIRSPGLGDTAMYLCATSRDPPWGRPQHFGDGTRLSIL.

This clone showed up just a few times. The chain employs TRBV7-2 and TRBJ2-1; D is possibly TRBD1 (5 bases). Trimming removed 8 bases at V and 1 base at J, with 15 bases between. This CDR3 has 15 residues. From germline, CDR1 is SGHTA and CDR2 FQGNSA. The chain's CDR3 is CASRAFDSSYNEQFF. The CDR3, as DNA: TGTGCCAGCCGAGCCTTTGACAGTTCCTACAATGAGCAGTTCTTC.

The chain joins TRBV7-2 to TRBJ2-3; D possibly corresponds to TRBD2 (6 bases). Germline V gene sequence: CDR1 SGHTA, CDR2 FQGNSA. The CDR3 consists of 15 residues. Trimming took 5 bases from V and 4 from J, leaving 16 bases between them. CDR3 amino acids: CASSPAWGEADTQYF. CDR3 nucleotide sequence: TGTGCCAGCAGCCCAGCTTGGGGGGAGGCAGATACGCAGTATTTT.

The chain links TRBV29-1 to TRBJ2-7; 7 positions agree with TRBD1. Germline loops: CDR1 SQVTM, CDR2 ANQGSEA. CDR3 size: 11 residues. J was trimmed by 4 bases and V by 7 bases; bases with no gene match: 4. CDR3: CSDDRVYEQYF. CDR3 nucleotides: TGCAGCGATGACAGGGTATACGAGCAGTACTTC.

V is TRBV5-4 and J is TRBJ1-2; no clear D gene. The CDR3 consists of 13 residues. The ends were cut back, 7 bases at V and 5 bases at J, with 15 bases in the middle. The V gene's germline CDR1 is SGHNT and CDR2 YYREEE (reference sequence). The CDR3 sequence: CASGREEIYGYTF. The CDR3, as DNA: TGTGCCAGCGGGAGGGAAGAGATTTATGGCTACACCTTC.

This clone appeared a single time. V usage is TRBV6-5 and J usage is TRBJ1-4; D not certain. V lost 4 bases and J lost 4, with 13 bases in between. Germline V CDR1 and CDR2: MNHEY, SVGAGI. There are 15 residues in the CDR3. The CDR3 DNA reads TGTGCCAGCAGTTCGTTTCAGGCCTTTAATGAAAAACTGTTTTTT. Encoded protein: CASSSFQAFNEKLFF.

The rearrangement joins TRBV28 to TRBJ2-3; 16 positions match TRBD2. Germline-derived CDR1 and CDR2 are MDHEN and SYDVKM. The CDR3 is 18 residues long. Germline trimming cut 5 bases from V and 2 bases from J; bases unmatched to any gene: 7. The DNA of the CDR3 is TGTGCCAGCAGTCCCGGGACTAGCGGGGGGGGTTACACAGATACGCAGTATTTT. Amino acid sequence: CASSPGTSGGGYTDTQYF.

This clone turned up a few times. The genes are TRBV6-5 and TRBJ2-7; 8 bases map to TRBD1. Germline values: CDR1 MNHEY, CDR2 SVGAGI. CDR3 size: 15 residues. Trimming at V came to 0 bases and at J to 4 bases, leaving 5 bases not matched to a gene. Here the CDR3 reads CASSYSRQGAYEQYF. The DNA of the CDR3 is TGTGCCAGCAGTTACTCGAGGCAGGGGGCTTACGAGCAGTACTTC.

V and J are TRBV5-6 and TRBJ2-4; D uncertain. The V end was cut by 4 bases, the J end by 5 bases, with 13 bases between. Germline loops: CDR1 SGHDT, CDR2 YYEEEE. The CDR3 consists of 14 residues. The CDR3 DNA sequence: TGTGCCAGCAGCGTCGGGTCGACCCAAAACATTCAGTACTTC. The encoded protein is CASSVGSTQNIQYF.

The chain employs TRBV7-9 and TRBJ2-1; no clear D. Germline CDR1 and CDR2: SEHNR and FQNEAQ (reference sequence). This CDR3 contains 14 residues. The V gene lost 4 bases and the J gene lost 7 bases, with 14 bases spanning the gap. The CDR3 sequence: CASSSPSLNNEQFF. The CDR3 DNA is TGTGCCAGCAGCTCCCCCTCACTTAATAATGAGCAGTTCTTC. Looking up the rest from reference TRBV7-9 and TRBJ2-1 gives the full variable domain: DTGVSQNPRHKITKRGQNVTFRCDPISEHNRLYWYRQTLGQGPEFLTYFQNEAQLEKSRLLSDRFSAERPKGSFSTLEIQRTEQGDSAMYLCASSSPSLNNEQFFGPGTRLTVL.

The CDR3 is CAISDPPGGGTDTQYF. The DNA of the CDR3 is TGTGCCATCAGTGACCCGCCCGGCGGGGGGACAGATACGCAGTATTTT. V usage is TRBV10-3 and J usage is TRBJ2-3; TRBD2 matches at 8 bases. The CDR3 has 16 amino acids. The germline gives CDR1 ENHRY, CDR2 SYGVKD. Trimming removed 3 bases from V and 3 bases from J; junction bases left unmatched: 8.

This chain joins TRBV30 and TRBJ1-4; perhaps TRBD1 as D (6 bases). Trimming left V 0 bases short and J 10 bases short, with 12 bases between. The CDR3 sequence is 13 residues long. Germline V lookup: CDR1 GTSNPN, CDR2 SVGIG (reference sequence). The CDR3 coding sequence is TGTGCCTGGAGTGTGCAGGGGCAAGGAAAACTGTTTTTT. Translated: CAWSVQGQGKLFF.

CDR3 sequence: CASSDSSGGTGELFF. CDR3 bases: TGTGCCAGCAGTGACTCTAGCGGGGGCACCGGGGAGCTGTTTTTT. The V and J genes are TRBV6-4 and TRBJ2-2; 9 bases are a match to TRBD2. This CDR3 spans 15 amino acids. CDR1 is MRHNA and CDR2 is SNTAGT in the germline V gene. J gave up 4 bases and V 0 bases, and 0 bases lay outside the gene matches.

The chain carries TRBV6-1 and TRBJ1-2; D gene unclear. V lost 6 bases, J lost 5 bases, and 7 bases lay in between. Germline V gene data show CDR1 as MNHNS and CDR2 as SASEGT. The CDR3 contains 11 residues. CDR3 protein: CASRERYGYTF. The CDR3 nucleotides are TGTGCCAGCAGGGAGAGGTATGGCTACACCTTC.

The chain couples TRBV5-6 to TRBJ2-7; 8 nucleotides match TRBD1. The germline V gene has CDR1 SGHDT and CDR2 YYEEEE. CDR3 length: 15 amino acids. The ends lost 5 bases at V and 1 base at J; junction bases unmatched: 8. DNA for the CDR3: TGTGCCAGCAGTTCCACGGGACAGGTTTCCTACGAGCAGTACTTC. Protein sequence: CASSSTGQVSYEQYF. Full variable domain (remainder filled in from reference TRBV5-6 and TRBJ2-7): DAGVTQSPTHLIKTRGQQVTLRCSPKSGHDTVSWYQQALGQGPQFIFQYYEEEERQRGNFPDRFSGHQFPNYSSELNVNALLLGDSALYLCASSSTGQVSYEQYFGPGTRLTVT.

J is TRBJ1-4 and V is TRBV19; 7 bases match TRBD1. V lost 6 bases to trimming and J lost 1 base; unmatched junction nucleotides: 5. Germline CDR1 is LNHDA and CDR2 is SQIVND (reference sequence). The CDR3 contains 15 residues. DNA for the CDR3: TGTGCCAGTAGCACCAACAGGGGAACTAATGAAAAACTGTTTTTT. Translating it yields CASSTNRGTNEKLFF.

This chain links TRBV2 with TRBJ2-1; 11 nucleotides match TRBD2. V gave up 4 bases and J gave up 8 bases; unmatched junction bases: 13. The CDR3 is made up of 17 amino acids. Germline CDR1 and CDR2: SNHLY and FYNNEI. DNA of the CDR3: TGTGCCAGCAGTGCGGTTAGCGGGGGGGCTATCGGTTATGAGCAGTTCTTC. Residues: CASSAVSGGAIGYEQFF.

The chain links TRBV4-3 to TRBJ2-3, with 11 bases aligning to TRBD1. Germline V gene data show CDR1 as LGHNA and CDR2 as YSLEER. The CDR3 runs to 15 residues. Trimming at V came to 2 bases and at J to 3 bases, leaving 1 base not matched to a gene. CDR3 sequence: CASSQRDRGTDTQYF. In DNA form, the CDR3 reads TGCGCCAGCAGCCAACGGGACAGGGGGACAGATACGCAGTATTTT.

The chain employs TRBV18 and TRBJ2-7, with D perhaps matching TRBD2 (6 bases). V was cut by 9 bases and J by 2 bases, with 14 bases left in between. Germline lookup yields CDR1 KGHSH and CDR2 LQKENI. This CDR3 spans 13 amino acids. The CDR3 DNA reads TGTGCCAGGGGTTGGGACTCCCCCTACGAGCAGTACTTC. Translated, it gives CARGWDSPYEQYF.

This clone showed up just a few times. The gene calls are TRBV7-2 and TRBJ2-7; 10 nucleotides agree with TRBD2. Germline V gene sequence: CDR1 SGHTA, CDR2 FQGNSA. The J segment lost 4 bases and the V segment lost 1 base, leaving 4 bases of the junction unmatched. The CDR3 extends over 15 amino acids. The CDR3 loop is CASSLVYSGGYEQYF. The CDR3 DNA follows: TGTGCCAGCAGCTTAGTATATAGCGGGGGGTACGAGCAGTACTTC. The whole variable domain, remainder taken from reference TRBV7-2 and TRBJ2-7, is GAGVSQSPSNKVTEKGKDVELRCDPISGHTALYWYRQSLGQGLEFLIYFQGNSAPDKSGLPSDRFSAERTGGSVSTLTIQRTQQEDSAVYLCASSLVYSGGYEQYFGPGTRLTVT.